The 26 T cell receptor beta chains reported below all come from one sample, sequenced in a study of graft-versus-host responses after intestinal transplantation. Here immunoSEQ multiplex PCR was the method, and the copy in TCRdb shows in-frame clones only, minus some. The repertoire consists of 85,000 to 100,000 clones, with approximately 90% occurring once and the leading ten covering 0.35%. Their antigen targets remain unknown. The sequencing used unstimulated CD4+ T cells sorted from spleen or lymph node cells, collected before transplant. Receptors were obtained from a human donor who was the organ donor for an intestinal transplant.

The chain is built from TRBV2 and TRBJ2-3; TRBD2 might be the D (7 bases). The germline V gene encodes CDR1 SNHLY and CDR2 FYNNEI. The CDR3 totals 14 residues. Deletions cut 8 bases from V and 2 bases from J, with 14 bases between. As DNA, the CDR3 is TGTGCCAGCGGCGGGGGCCTAGTCACAGATACGCAGTATTTT. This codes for CASGGGLVTDTQYF.

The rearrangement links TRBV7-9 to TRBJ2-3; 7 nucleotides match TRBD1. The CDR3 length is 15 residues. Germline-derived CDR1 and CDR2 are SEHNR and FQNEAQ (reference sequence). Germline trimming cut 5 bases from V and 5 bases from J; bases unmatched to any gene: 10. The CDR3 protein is CASSHRQGVLDTQYF. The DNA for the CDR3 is TGTGCCAGCAGCCACCGACAGGGCGTGTTAGATACGCAGTATTTT. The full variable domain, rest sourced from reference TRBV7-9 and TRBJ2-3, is DTGVSQNPRHKITKRGQNVTFRCDPISEHNRLYWYRQTLGQGPEFLTYFQNEAQLEKSRLLSDRFSAERPKGSFSTLEIQRTEQGDSAMYLCASSHRQGVLDTQYFGPGTRLTVL.

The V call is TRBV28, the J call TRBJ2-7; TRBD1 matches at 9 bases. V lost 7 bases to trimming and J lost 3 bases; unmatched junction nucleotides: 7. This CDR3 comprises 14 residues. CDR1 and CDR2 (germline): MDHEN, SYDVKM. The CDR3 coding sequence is TGTGCCAGCACCCCCGGGACAGGGAACTACGAGCAGTACTTC. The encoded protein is CASTPGTGNYEQYF.

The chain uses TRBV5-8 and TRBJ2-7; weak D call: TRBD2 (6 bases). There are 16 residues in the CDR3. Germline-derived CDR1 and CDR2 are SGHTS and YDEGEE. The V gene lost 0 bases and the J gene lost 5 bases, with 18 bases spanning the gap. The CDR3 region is CASSLVGSGVQNEQYF. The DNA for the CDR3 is TGTGCCAGCAGCTTGGTAGGTTCGGGAGTCCAGAACGAGCAGTACTTC.

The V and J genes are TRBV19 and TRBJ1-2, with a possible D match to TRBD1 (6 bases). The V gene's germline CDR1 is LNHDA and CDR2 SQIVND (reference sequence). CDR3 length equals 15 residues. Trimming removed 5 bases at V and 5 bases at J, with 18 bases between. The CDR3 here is CASSWDTHSSYGYTF. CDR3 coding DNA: TGTGCCAGTAGTTGGGACACCCACAGTTCTTATGGCTACACCTTC.

The CDR3 sequence is CASSVRTGPYEQYF. The DNA of the CDR3 is TGTGCCAGCAGTGTCCGGACAGGGCCCTACGAGCAGTACTTC. V is TRBV25-1 and J is TRBJ2-7, with 8 bases that match TRBD1. The J segment lost 2 bases and the V segment lost 4 bases, leaving 4 bases of the junction unmatched. The CDR3 covers 14 residues. CDR1 MGHDK and CDR2 SYGVNS come from the germline V gene.

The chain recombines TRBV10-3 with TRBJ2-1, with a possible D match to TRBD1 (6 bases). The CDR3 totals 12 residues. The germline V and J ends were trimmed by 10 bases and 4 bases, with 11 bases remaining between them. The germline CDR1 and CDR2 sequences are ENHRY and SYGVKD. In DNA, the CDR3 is TGTGCCACGCAAACAGGGTACAATGAGCAGTTCTTC. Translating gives CATQTGYNEQFF.

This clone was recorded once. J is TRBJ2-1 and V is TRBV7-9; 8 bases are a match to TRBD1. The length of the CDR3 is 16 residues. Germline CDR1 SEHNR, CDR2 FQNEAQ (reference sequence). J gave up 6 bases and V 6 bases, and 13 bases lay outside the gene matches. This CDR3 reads CASRPNTGGSPNEQFF. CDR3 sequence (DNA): TGTGCCAGCAGGCCGAATACAGGGGGAAGTCCCAATGAGCAGTTCTTC.

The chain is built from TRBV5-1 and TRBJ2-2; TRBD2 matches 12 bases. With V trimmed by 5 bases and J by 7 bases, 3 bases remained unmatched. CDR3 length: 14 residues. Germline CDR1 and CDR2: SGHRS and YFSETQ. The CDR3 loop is CASSTSGRIGELFF. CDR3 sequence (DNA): TGCGCCAGCAGTACTAGCGGGAGGATCGGGGAGCTGTTTTTT.

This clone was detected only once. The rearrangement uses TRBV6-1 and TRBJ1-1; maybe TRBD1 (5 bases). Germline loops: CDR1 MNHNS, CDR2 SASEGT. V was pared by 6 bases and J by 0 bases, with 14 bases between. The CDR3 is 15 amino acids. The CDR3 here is CASSRTGSMNTEAFF. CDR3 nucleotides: TGTGCCAGCAGCAGAACAGGTTCTATGAACACTGAAGCTTTCTTT.

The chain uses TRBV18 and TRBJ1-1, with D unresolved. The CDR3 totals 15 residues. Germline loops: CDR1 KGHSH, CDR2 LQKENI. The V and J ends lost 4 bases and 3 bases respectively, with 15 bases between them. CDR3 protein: CASSRGGGSDTEAFF. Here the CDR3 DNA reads TGTGCCAGCTCACGTGGTGGAGGGAGTGACACTGAAGCTTTCTTT.

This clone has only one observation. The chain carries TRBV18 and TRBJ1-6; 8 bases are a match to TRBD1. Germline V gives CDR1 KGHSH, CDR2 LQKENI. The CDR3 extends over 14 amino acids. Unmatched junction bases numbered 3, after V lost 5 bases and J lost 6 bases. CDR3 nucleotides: TGTGCCAGCTCATTAGACAGGGGTAATTCACCCCTCCACTTT. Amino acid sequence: CASSLDRGNSPLHF.

CDR3 sequence reads: CASSLSGTNPYEQYF. CDR3 DNA: TGCGCCAGCAGCTTGAGCGGGACGAATCCCTACGAGCAGTACTTC. The V gene is TRBV5-1, the J gene TRBJ2-7; the match to TRBD2 covers 7 bases. The germline V gene encodes CDR1 SGHRS and CDR2 YFSETQ. CDR3 size: 15 residues. V shed 1 base and J 2 bases; nucleotides not matched to a gene: 6. Filled out from reference TRBV5-1 and TRBJ2-7, the complete variable domain reads KAGVTQTPRYLIKTRGQQVTLSCSPISGHRSVSWYQQTPGQGLQFLFEYFSETQRNKGNFPGRFSGRQFSNSRSEMNVSTLELGDSALYLCASSLSGTNPYEQYFGPGTRLTVT.

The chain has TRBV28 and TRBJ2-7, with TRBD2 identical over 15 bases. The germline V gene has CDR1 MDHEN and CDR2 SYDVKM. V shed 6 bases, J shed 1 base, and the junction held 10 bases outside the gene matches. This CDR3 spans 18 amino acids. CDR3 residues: CASSPAFGTSGGSYEQYF. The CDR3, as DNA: TGTGCCAGCAGCCCAGCCTTCGGGACTAGCGGGGGGTCCTACGAGCAGTACTTC.

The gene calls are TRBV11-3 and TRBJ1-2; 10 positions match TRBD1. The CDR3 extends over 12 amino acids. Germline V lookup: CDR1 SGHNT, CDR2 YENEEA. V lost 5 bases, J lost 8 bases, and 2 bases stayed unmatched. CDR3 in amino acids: CASSRDRGGYTF. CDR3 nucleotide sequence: TGTGCCAGCAGCCGGGACAGGGGCGGCTACACCTTC.

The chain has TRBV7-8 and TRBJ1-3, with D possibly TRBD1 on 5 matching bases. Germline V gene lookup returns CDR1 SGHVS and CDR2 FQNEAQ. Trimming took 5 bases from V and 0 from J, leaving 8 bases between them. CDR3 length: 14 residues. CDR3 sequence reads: CASSAQGSGNTIYF. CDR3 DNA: TGTGCCAGCAGCGCGCAGGGCTCTGGAAACACCATATATTTT.

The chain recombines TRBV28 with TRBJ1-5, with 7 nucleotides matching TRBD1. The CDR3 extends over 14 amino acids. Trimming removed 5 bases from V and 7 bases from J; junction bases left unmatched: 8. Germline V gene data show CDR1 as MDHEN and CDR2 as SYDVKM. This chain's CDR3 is CASSELNRGQPQHF. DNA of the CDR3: TGTGCCAGCAGTGAGCTAAACAGGGGCCAGCCCCAGCATTTT.

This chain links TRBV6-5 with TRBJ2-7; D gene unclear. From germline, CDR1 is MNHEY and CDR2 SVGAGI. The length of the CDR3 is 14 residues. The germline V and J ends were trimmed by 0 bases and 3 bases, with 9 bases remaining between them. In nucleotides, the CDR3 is TGTGCCAGCAGTTACTCGAGGCTCGTCTACGAGCAGTACTTC. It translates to CASSYSRLVYEQYF.

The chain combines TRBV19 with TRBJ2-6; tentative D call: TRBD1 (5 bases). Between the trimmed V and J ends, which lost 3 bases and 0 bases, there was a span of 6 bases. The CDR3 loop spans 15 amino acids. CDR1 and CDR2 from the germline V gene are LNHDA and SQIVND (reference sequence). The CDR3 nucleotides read TGTGCCAGTAGTATCAGGGTCTCTGGGGCCAACGTCCTGACTTTC. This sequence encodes CASSIRVSGANVLTF.

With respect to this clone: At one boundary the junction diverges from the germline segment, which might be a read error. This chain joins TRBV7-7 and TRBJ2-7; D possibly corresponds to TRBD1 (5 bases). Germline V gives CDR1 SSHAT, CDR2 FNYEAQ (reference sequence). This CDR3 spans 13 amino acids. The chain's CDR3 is CASSWGQLGEQYF. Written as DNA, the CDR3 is TGTGCTAGCAGCTGGGGCCAATTAGGCGAGCAGTACTTC.

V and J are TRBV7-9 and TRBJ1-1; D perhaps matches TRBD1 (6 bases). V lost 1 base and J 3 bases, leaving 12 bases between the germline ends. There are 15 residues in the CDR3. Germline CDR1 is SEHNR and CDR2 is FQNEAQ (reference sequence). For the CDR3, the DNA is TGTGCCAGCAGCTTAGGCCGGCAGGGGTACACTGAAGCTTTCTTT. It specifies CASSLGRQGYTEAFF.

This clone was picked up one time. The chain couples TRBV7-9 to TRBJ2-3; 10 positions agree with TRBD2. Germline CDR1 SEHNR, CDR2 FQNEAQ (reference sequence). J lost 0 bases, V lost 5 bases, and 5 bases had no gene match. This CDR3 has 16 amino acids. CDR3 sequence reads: CASSHPSGRSTDTQYF. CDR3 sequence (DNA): TGTGCCAGCAGCCATCCTAGCGGGAGAAGCACAGATACGCAGTATTTT.

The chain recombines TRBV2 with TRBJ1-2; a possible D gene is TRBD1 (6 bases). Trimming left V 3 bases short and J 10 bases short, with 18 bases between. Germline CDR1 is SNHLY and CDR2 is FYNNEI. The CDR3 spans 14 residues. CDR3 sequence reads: CASSDSWGGAPYTF. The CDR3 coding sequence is TGTGCCAGCAGTGATAGTTGGGGGGGGGCTCCCTACACCTTC.

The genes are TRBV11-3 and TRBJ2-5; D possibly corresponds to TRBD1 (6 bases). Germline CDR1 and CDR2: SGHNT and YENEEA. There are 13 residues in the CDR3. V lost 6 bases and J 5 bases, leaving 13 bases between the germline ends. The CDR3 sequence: CASREQGRETQYF. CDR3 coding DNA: TGTGCCAGCAGAGAACAGGGTAGGGAGACCCAGTACTTC.

The CDR3 DNA is TGTGCCAGCAGCCAAAAGACAGGGATTAGTGTCTACGAGCAGTACTTC. Translating it yields CASSQKTGISVYEQYF. The V gene is TRBV14, the J gene TRBJ2-7; 7 positions agree with TRBD1. The CDR3 spans 16 residues. V lost 2 bases, J lost 3 bases, and 10 bases stayed unmatched. The germline V gene has CDR1 SGHDN and CDR2 FVKESK.

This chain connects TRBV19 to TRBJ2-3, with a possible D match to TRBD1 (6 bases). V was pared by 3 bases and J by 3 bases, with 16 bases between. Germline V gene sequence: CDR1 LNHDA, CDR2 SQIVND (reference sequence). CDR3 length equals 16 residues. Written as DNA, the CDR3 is TGTGCCAGTAGTATCTGGTTCCAGGGGATGACAGATACGCAGTATTTT. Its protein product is CASSIWFQGMTDTQYF.